This T cell receptor (beta chain) was profiled in a study of CD8+ T cells in alopecia areata. Looking at the study overall: Affected scalp percentage set treated patients' severity scores.

In germline, CDR1 is LNHNV, CDR2 YYDKDF (reference sequence). The CDR3 is 13 amino acids. The ends were cut back, 3 bases at V and 5 bases at J, with 8 bases in the middle. Regarding the study as a whole: Many expanded lesional clones remained in scalp and blood on tofacitinib.

On this clone itself: Its antigen remains unknown.

As to treatment: oral pan-JAK inhibitor, 5-10 mg twice daily. Patients with alopecia areata provided lesional scalp punch biopsies as well as peripheral blood. The sorting of PBMCs gave CD4+ and CD8+ T cells. cDNA reverse transcribed from extracted RNA served as the sequencing template. Assay used: immunoSEQ multiplex PCR; TCRdb lists only in-frame clones, some missing. Counted here are around 200,000 clones, over 60% occurring once; the ten biggest clones make up 4% to 5%. This sample comprised CD4+ T cells sorted from blood, obtained at week 4, from a patient treated with tofacitinib. This TCR was sampled from a human donor with alopecia areata. V is TRBV15 and J is TRBJ1-5, with D perhaps TRBD1 (5 bases). The CDR3 DNA reads as TGTGCCACCAGCAGGAGGGGAGATCAGCCCCAGCATTTT. Its protein is CATSRRGDQPQHF. The full variable domain, its missing parts supplied by reference TRBV15 and TRBJ1-5, is DAMVIQNPRYQVTQFGKPVTLSCSQTLNHNVMYWYQQKSSQAPKLLFHYYDKDFNNEADTPDNFQSRRPNTSFCFLDIRSPGLGDTAMYLCATSRRGDQPQHFGDGTRLSIL.